A selection of T cell receptor beta chains follows, all from one sample in a study of T-cell reconstitution after alpha-beta-depleted transplantation in children. TCRdb used MiXCR to reprocess the PCR reads, holding one entry per CDR3 protein. This table has a few hundred thousand distinct CDR3 sequences, approximately 9.9% appearing once. This material consisted of PBMCs from the stem cell graft donor, taken from the stem cell graft. The receptors derive from a human donor who donated a stem cell graft to a child with SCID. CDR3s include the opening cysteine and the closing phenylalanine or tryptophan. Each record gives: CDR3 protein, CDR3 length, J gene, V gene.

CSARALTGGGYEQYF,15,TRBJ2-7,TRBV20-1
CASSSRGTGGGLQMNTEAFF,20,TRBJ1-1,TRBV27
CASSLERVGGPYTEAFF,17,TRBJ1-1,TRBV11-2
CAGRRQGNTEAFF,13,TRBJ1-1,TRBV12-3/TRBV12-4
CASSSPGQGLNEQFF,15,TRBJ2-1,TRBV6-5
CSARDEGQETQYF,13,TRBJ2-5,TRBV20-1
CASSKEAGARVDTQYF,16,TRBJ2-3,TRBV2
CASRPPDRGNSPLHF,15,TRBJ1-6,TRBV12-3/TRBV12-4
CAWSHGGVLHDGTQYF,16,TRBJ2-3,TRBV30
CASSFAGAPDTQYF,14,TRBJ2-3,TRBV28
CASSLVPGTANEKLFF,16,TRBJ1-4,TRBV5-1
CASSERGEQYF,11,TRBJ2-7,TRBV7-9
CASKVTGGTDTQYF,14,TRBJ2-3,TRBV12-3/TRBV12-4
CASSPRFDSGNTIYF,15,TRBJ1-3,TRBV9
CASSLPVGPSNYGYTF,16,TRBJ1-2,TRBV7-9
CASSFTGQGSGYTF,14,TRBJ1-2,TRBV5-1
CASTLSGGGAWPQHF,15,TRBJ1-5,TRBV19
CASSFGGSTDTQYF,14,TRBJ2-3,TRBV5-1
CASSDRTVPETQYF,14,TRBJ2-5,TRBV2
CSASNSKTGISYEQYF,16,TRBJ2-7,TRBV20-1
CASTRQGHEQYF,12,TRBJ2-7,TRBV6-6
CATEETGSDTQYF,13,TRBJ2-3,TRBV19
CASSDPGSPYGYTF,14,TRBJ1-2,TRBV6-1
CASSLTGTANTEAFF,15,TRBJ1-1,TRBV7-3
CASSLAGGNTEAFF,14,TRBJ1-1,TRBV5-1
CASNPRGGYGYTF,13,TRBJ1-2,TRBV19
CATRTGVPPYEQYF,14,TRBJ2-7,TRBV6-1
CSATAPDRGSYGYTF,15,TRBJ1-2,TRBV20-1
CASSQDSGRANSPLHF,16,TRBJ1-6,TRBV3-1
CASSLGSGGSSNEQFF,16,TRBJ2-1,TRBV5-1
CASSLVGPTGVMSGYTF,17,TRBJ1-2,TRBV12-3/TRBV12-4
CASSPPVATNEKLFF,15,TRBJ1-4,TRBV12-3/TRBV12-4
CASSPQGHNTEAFF,14,TRBJ1-1,TRBV18
CASSLRGLTSGANVLTF,17,TRBJ2-6,TRBV11-2
CASSPQGPHTEAFF,14,TRBJ1-1,TRBV5-1